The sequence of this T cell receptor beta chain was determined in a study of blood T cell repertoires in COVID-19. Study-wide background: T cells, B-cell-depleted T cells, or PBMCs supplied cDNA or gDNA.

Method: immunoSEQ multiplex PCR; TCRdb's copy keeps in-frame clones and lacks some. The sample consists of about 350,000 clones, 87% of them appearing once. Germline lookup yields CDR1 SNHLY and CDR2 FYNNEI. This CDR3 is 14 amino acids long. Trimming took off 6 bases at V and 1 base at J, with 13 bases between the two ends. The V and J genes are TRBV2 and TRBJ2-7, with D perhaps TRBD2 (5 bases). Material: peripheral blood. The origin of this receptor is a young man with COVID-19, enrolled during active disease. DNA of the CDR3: TGTGCCAGCAGGCCGACAAGCGGATCCTACGAGCAGTACTTC. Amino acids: CASRPTSGSYEQYF.